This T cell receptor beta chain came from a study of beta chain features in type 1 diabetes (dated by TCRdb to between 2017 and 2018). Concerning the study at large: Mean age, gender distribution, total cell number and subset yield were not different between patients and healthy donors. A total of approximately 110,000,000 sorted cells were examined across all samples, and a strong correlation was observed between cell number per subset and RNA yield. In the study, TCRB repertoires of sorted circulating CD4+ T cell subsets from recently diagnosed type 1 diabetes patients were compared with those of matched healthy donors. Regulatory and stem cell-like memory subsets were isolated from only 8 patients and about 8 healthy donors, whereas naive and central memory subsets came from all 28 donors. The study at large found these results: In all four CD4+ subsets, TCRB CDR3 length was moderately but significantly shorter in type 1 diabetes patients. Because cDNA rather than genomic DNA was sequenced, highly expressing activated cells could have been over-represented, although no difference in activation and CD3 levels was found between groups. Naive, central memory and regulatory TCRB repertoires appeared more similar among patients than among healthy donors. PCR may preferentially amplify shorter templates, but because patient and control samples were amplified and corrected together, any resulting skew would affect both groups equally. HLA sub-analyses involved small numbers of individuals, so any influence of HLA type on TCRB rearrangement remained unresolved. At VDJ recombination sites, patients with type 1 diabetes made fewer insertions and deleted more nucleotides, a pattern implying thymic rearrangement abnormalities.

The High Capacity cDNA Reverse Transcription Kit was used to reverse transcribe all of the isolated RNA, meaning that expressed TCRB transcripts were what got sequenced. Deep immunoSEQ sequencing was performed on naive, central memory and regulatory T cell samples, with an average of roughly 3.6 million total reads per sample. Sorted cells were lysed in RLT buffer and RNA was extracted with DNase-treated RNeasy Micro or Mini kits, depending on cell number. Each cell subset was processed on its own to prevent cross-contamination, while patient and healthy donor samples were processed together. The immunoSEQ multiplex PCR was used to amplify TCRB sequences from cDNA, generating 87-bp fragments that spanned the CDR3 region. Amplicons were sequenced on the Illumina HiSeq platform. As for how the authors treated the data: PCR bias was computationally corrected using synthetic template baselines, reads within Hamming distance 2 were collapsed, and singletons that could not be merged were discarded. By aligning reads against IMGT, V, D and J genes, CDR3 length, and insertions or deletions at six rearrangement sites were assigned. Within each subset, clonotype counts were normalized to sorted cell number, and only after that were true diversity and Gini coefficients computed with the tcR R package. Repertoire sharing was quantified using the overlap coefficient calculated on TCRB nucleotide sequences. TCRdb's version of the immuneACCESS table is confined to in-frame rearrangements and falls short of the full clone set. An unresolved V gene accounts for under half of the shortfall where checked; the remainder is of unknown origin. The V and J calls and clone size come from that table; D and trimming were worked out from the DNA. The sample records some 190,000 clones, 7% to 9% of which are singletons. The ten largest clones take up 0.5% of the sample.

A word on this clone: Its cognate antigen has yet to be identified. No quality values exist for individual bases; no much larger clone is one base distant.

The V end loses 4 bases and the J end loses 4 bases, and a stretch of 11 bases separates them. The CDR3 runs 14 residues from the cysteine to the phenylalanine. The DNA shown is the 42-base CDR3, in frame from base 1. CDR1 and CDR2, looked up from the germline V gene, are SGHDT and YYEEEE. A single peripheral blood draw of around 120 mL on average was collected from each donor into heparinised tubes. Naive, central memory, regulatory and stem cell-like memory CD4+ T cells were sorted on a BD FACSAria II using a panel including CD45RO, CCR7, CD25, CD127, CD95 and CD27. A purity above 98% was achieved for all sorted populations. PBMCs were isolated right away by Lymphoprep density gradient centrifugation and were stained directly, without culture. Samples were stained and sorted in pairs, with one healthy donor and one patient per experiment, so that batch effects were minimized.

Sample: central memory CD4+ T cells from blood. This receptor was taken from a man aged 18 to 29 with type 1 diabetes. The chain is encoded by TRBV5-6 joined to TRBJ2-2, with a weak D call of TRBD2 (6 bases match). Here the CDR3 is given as CASSPAAGTGELFF. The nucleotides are TGTGCCAGCAGCCCAGCAGCGGGCACCGGGGAGCTGTTTTTT.